Listed below are T cell receptor beta chains from one sample, sequenced in a study of blood T cells in healthy people across ages. Using its own MiXCR run on the 5' RACE reads, TCRdb lists one record per CDR3 protein. This table has fewer than 1,200,000 distinct CDR3 sequences, roughly a quarter appearing once. These data were also filed under a second study, of T cells of mothers and their children.

Sequencing was performed on blood. These receptor sequences come from a girl aged 2-9 years in good health. Both conserved end residues are part of each CDR3. A D gene is named only where the DNA matches it firmly. Part of the rows lack a size; the others show once, few, many or a class for expanded clones.

cdr3_nt cdr3_aa v_call clone_size d_call cdr3_length j_call
TGCAGTGCGATCGACCATTCTGGAAACACCATATATTTT CSAIDHSGNTIYF TRBV20-1 - - 13 TRBJ1-3
TGCAGCGCCTCGGGGGTAGACCTAGATACGCAGTATTTT CSASGVDLDTQYF TRBV29-1 few - 13 TRBJ2-3
TGCGCCAGCAGCCAAGATGCTTTCCTAGGCAGGGACGATGGCTACACCTTC CASSQDAFLGRDDGYTF TRBV4-1 - - 17 TRBJ1-2
TGTGCCAGCAGTTTCCTAGGCAGGACGGGGGAGCAGTACTTC CASSFLGRTGEQYF TRBV28 few - 14 TRBJ2-7
TGTGCCAGCAGCCCCGTGGGTTGGGGTGGAGAGACCCAGTACTTC CASSPVGWGGETQYF TRBV7-2 once - 15 TRBJ2-5
TGTGCCAGCAGCTCAGGGGGAGGGAAACCCCACGAGCAGTACTTC CASSSGGGKPHEQYF TRBV7-3 few - 15 TRBJ2-7
TGCAGTGCTCCCCGACAGGGTGGGGAGACCCAGTACTTC CSAPRQGGETQYF TRBV20-1 few TRBD1 13 TRBJ2-5
TGCGCCAGCAGCCCGGGTAGGGGGACTAATGAAAAACTGTTTTTT CASSPGRGTNEKLFF TRBV5-1 few - 15 TRBJ1-4
TGCAGTGCTGGAAGGAGGTTCACAGATACACAGTATTTT CSAGRRFTDTQYF TRBV20-1 few - 13 TRBJ2-3
TGTGCCAGCATCCTCCGGGGGGCTAGCGGGAACCCCTACGAGCAGTACTTC CASILRGASGNPYEQYF TRBV28 - TRBD2 17 TRBJ2-7
TGCAGCGCAAGTCAGTCCGGGACATTCACCGGGGAGCTGTTTTTT CSASQSGTFTGELFF TRBV29-1 - - 15 TRBJ2-2
TGTGCCAGCAGTTTAACGCTAGCGGATTCCTACGAGCAGTACTTC CASSLTLADSYEQYF TRBV27 few TRBD2 15 TRBJ2-7
TGTGCCAGCGGCAGTCTGGGCCCTGAAGCTTTCTTT CASGSLGPEAFF TRBV11-3 - - 12 TRBJ1-1
TGTGCCAGCACCTCGGCAGGGGGGGAGACCCAGTACTTC CASTSAGGETQYF TRBV7-9 - - 13 TRBJ2-5
TGTGCCAGCAGCCCGTCAGGGGGGGTCGCTGAAGCTTTCTTT CASSPSGGVAEAFF TRBV7-3 few TRBD1 14 TRBJ1-1
TGTGCCACCAGTGCCCCTGGGAGCGGGAGCAGCTCCTACAATGAGCAGTTCTTC CATSAPGSGSSSYNEQFF TRBV24-1 few TRBD2 18 TRBJ2-1
TGTGCCAGCAGCGGGAACTGGCCAGGTGATACGCAGTATTTT CASSGNWPGDTQYF TRBV9 few - 14 TRBJ2-3
TGTGCCGGACAGCATAGCAATCAGCCCCAGCATTTT CAGQHSNQPQHF TRBV6-6 - - 12 TRBJ1-5
TGCGCCAGCAGACCGCAGGCGGGATCCGGGACAGTTAATGGCTACACCTTC CASRPQAGSGTVNGYTF TRBV5-1 - TRBD1 17 TRBJ1-2
TGTGCCAGCAGCTATTGGACTAGCTTGGGGTATGAGCAGCTCTTC CASSYWTSLGYEQLF TRBV7-9 - TRBD2 15 TRBJ2-1
TGTGCCAGCAGGGACCGGGACGGCGATAAAAAACTGTTTTTT CASRDRDGDKKLFF TRBV2 - - 14 TRBJ1-4
TGTGCCAGCAGCTTCGTTGACACAGGGGGATCACCCCTCCACTTT CASSFVDTGGSPLHF TRBV7-9 - TRBD1 15 TRBJ1-6
TGCGCCAGCAGCCAAGGCATATCCGAGACCCAGTACTTC CASSQGISETQYF TRBV4-1 - - 13 TRBJ2-5
TGTGCCAGCAGCTTAGGTCCCGTCGGCGCTACGCAGTATTTT CASSLGPVGATQYF TRBV7-2 - - 14 TRBJ2-3
TGTGCCAGCAGTTTATCCGGACTAGCAAACCACGAGCAGTACTTC CASSLSGLANHEQYF TRBV28 - TRBD2 15 TRBJ2-7
TGTGCCAGCAGTTCCCTCCAGATAGCGGGAGGTGAAGAGACCCAGTACTTC CASSSLQIAGGEETQYF TRBV12-3/TRBV12-4 - TRBD2 17 TRBJ2-5
TGCAGCGTGAACGGGGGGGGCGCAGATACGCAGTATTTT CSVNGGGADTQYF TRBV29-1 - TRBD2 13 TRBJ2-3
TGCGCCAGCAGCTTGCAATCAGGGTCGAACACCGGGGAGCTGTTTTTT CASSLQSGSNTGELFF TRBV5-1 - - 16 TRBJ2-2
TGTGCCAGCAGAAGGGAGACCCAGTACTTC CASRRETQYF TRBV6-2/TRBV6-3 many - 10 TRBJ2-5
TGTGCCAGCAGTGCACAGGGCTTTAATTCACCCCTCCACTTT CASSAQGFNSPLHF TRBV6-5 - - 14 TRBJ1-6
TGTGCCAGCAGTTTGATAGCGGGTATACAAGAGACCCAGTACTTC CASSLIAGIQETQYF TRBV6-2/TRBV6-3 few TRBD2 15 TRBJ2-5
TGTGCCAGCAGGCGAGAGGGAGCGGGGTACAATGAGCAGTTCTTC CASRREGAGYNEQFF TRBV2 - TRBD2 15 TRBJ2-1
TGTGCCAGCAGGCCGGCGGGTTCAGGGGTGCAGACCCAGTACTTC CASRPAGSGVQTQYF TRBV27 few - 15 TRBJ2-5
TGCGCCAGCAGCCCGGAGCTTAGGCAGCCCCAGCATTTT CASSPELRQPQHF TRBV4-3 - - 13 TRBJ1-5
TGTGCCAGCAGCTTTGACAGGGAGAACACTGAAGCTTTCTTT CASSFDRENTEAFF TRBV7-2 few TRBD1 14 TRBJ1-1
TGCGCCAGCAGCCTGTTACTGACACCCGAAGGGGGCACAGATACGCAGTATTTT CASSLLLTPEGGTDTQYF TRBV4-3 few - 18 TRBJ2-3
TGTGCCAGCAGGTCCCCGGGACAGGGTGACATTCAGTACTTC CASRSPGQGDIQYF TRBV28 few TRBD1 14 TRBJ2-4
TGTGCCAGCAGACACACTAGCGGGGAATGGGATACGCAGTATTTT CASRHTSGEWDTQYF TRBV7-2 - TRBD2 15 TRBJ2-3
TGTGCCAGCAGCTTAGCGGGGATGGTTCGGGGAGAGACCCAGTACTTC CASSLAGMVRGETQYF TRBV7-9 few - 16 TRBJ2-5
TGCAGTGCTTATGGCGGGAGTCAGGATGAGCAGTTCTTC CSAYGGSQDEQFF TRBV20-1 few TRBD2 13 TRBJ2-1
TGTGCCAGCAGTTGGCCTAGCGGGAGCGTTCGAGGAGAGACCCAGTACTTC CASSWPSGSVRGETQYF TRBV12-3/TRBV12-4 few TRBD2 17 TRBJ2-5
TGTGCCAGCAACCAAGGGCCACAAGAGACCCAGTACTTC CASNQGPQETQYF TRBV14 few - 13 TRBJ2-5
TGTGCCAGCAGTGAAAGGGGATTCTCCTACGAGCAGTACTTC CASSERGFSYEQYF TRBV2 few - 14 TRBJ2-7
TGCGCCAGCAGCTTGGCCGCCGCAAACGGTGAGCAGTTCTTC CASSLAAANGEQFF TRBV5-1 - - 14 TRBJ2-1
TGTGCCATCAGCCCCCGGGCCCAAGAGACCCAGTACTTC CAISPRAQETQYF TRBV10-3 few - 13 TRBJ2-5
TGCAGCGTTGAAGGAGTGGACTCCTACAATGAGCAGTTCTTC CSVEGVDSYNEQFF TRBV29-1 few - 14 TRBJ2-1
TGCGCCAGCAGCCAAGACGGGGGGGACGGTTCACCCCTCCACTTT CASSQDGGDGSPLHF TRBV4-3 - - 15 TRBJ1-6
TGCAGCGTTGCCGGGGGGGCAAGGAATGAGCAGTTCTTC CSVAGGARNEQFF TRBV29-1 - TRBD2 13 TRBJ2-1
TGTGCCAGCAGTCCTCTACCCCGCTCCTACAATGAGCAGTTCTTC CASSPLPRSYNEQFF TRBV5-6 - - 15 TRBJ2-1
TGTGCCAGCTCACCACGATTTAAAGGCATTAATACGGGGGAGAGCACAGATACGCAGTATTTT CASSPRFKGINTGESTDTQYF TRBV18 - - 21 TRBJ2-3
TGCGCCAGCAGCCAAGCGTTTAGGGACATTCAGTACTTC CASSQAFRDIQYF TRBV4-1 few - 13 TRBJ2-4
TGTGCCAGCAGTGCCCCTGCGAGGAATGAGCAGTTCTTC CASSAPARNEQFF TRBV27 - - 13 TRBJ2-1
TGTGCCAGCAGCTTGTTTCAGAATGAAAAACTGTTTTTT CASSLFQNEKLFF TRBV7-2 - - 13 TRBJ1-4
TGTGCTAGTGGTTTGTCCCTTAAAGGGCACGAGCAGTACTTC CASGLSLKGHEQYF TRBV12-5 - - 14 TRBJ2-7
TGCAGCGTTTCCAGGGGAGCAGATACGCAGTATTTT CSVSRGADTQYF TRBV29-1 - - 12 TRBJ2-3
TGTGCCAGCAGCTTATATAATGCTCCGGGTGGCTACACCTTC CASSLYNAPGGYTF TRBV7-2 few - 14 TRBJ1-2
TGTGCCAGCAGCACAGCTGCACTCGTGGGAGCTTCCGACCCTGAGCAGTTCTTC CASSTAALVGASDPEQFF TRBV7-9 - - 18 TRBJ2-1
TGTGCCAGCACCGTCCTGGGACAGTTCAACACCGGGGAGCTGTTTTTT CASTVLGQFNTGELFF TRBV7-9 - TRBD1 16 TRBJ2-2
TGTGCCACCAGCTATGGGAGTGAAGCTTTCTTT CATSYGSEAFF TRBV15 - - 11 TRBJ1-1